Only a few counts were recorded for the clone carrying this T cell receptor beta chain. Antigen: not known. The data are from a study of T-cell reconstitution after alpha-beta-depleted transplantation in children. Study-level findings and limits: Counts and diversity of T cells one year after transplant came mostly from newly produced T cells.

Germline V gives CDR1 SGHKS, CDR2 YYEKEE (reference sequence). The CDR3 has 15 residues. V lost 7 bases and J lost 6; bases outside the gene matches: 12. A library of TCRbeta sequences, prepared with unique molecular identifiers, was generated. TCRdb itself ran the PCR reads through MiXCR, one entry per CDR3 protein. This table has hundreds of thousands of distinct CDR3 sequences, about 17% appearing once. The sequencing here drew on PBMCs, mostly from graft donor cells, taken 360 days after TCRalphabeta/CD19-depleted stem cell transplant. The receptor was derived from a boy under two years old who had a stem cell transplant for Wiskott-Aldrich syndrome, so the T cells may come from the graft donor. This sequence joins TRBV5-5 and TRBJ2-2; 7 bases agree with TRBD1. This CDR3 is CASRRTGGHPGELFF. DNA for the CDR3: TGTGCCAGCCGGAGGACAGGCGGCCATCCCGGGGAGCTGTTTTTT. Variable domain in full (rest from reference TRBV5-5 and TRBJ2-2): DAGVTQSPTHLIKTRGQQVTLRCSPISGHKSVSWYQQVLGQGPQFIFQYYEKEERGRGNFPDRFSARQFPNYSSELNVNALLLGDSALYLCASRRTGGHPGELFFGEGSRLTVL.